The clone carrying this TCR beta chain was seen many times. A second PCR of 7 to 11 cycles used a sample-barcoded 5' primer and a J-beta primer mix. One entry per CDR3 protein, called by TCRdb with MiXCR from the 5' RACE reads. The sample holds around 870,000 distinct CDR3 sequences, about 30% seen once. The data belong to a study of blood T cells in healthy people across ages. Across the whole study: About one barcoded TCR beta cDNA was captured per two T cells.

The CDR3 spans 13 residues. Trimming pared 7 bases from V and 2 bases from J, leaving 11 bases between. Germline V gene data show CDR1 as MNHEY and CDR2 as SMNVEV (reference sequence). This receptor was obtained from a woman at least 80 years old in good health. Material: blood. The chain carries TRBV27 and TRBJ1-1; tentative D call: TRBD1 (5 bases). The CDR3 protein is CASNQDRNTEAFF. In DNA, the CDR3 is TGTGCCAGCAACCAAGACAGAAACACTGAAGCTTTCTTT.